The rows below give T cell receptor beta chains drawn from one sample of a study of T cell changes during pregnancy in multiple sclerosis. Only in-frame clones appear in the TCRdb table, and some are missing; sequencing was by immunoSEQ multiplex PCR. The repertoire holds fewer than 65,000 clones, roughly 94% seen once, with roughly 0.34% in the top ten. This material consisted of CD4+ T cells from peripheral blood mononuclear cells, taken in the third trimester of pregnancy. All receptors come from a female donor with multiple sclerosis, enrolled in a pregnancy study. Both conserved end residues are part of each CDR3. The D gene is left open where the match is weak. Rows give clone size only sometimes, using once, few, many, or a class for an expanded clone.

CASSELAAGELFF TGTGCCAGCAGTGAACTAGCGGCTGGGGAGCTGTTTTTT TRBD2 TRBJ2-2 TRBV6-1 NA
CASSERGASSPLHF TGTGCCAGCAGTGAGCGGGGGGCGAGTTCACCCCTCCACTTT NA TRBJ1-6 TRBV6-6 NA
CASDRTGTNSPLHF TGTGCCAGTGACCGGACAGGGACCAATTCACCCCTCCACTTT TRBD1 TRBJ1-6 TRBV19 NA
CASSIRVGLAGSNEQFF TGTGCCAGTAGTATAAGGGTGGGACTAGCGGGTAGTAATGAGCAGTTCTTC TRBD2 TRBJ2-1 TRBV19 NA
CASSLTPGNNEQFF TGTGCCAGCAGTTTGACCCCGGGGAACAATGAGCAGTTCTTC NA TRBJ2-1 TRBV28 NA
CASSLGPATQYF TGTGCCAGCAGTTTGGGGCCAGCAACCCAGTACTTC NA TRBJ2-5 TRBV28 few
CASSVRPGGGTGELFF TGTGCCAGCAGCGTACGGCCAGGGGGCGGGACCGGGGAGCTGTTTTTT TRBD1 TRBJ2-2 TRBV9 NA
CATLPISLASRTGELFF TGTGCCACCCTACCGATAAGTCTAGCAAGTCGGACCGGGGAGCTGTTTTTT NA TRBJ2-2 TRBV15 NA
CASSVQAGYTDTQYF TGTGCCAGTAGTGTCCAAGCGGGATATACAGATACGCAGTATTTT TRBD2 TRBJ2-3 TRBV19 NA
CASSQALGLAKNIQYF TGCGCCAGCAGCCAAGCCCTGGGACTCGCCAAAAACATTCAGTACTTC NA TRBJ2-4 TRBV4-1 NA
CASSLGDRDHEKLFF TGTGCCAGCAGCTTAGGAGACAGGGACCATGAAAAACTGTTTTTT TRBD1 TRBJ1-4 TRBV11-2 NA
CASSPQTGGFGYTF TGCGCCAGCAGCCCTCAAACAGGGGGCTTTGGCTACACCTTC TRBD1 TRBJ1-2 TRBV5-1 NA
CASSLDRGGAGTQYF TGTGCCAGCAGCTTAGATCGCGGGGGGGCTGGGACCCAGTACTTC TRBD2 TRBJ2-5 TRBV7-2 NA
CAWSLGEEQFF TGTGCCTGGAGCCTAGGAGAAGAGCAGTTCTTC NA TRBJ2-1 TRBV30 NA
CASSIGQGGTEAFF TGCGCCAGCAGCATCGGACAGGGCGGGACTGAAGCTTTCTTT TRBD1 TRBJ1-1 TRBV4-1 NA
CASSLLSSSYNEQFF TGTGCCAGCAGTCTACTATCGAGCTCCTACAATGAGCAGTTCTTC NA TRBJ2-1 TRBV2 once
CASSLRDRNSPLHF TGTGCCAGCAGCTTAAGGGACAGGAATTCACCCCTCCACTTT TRBD1 TRBJ1-6 TRBV7-2 NA
CASSPEGSSPLHF TGTGCCAGCTCACCAGAAGGGAGCTCACCCCTCCACTTT NA TRBJ1-6 TRBV18 NA
CASSYLDEQYF TGTGCCAGCAGTTATCTAGACGAGCAGTACTTC NA TRBJ2-7 TRBV6-1 NA
CASSYAGGRETQYF TGTGCCAGCAGCTACGCAGGGGGCAGAGAGACCCAGTACTTC TRBD1 TRBJ2-5 TRBV11-2 NA
CAISEPGQGLTPYNEQFF TGTGCCATCAGTGAGCCCGGACAGGGACTAACCCCCTACAATGAGCAGTTCTTC NA TRBJ2-1 TRBV10-3 NA
CASSLVAGSGNTIYF TGTGCCAGCAGCTTAGTGGCAGGGTCAGGAAACACCATATATTTT NA TRBJ1-3 TRBV7-2 NA
CASSLDLDSSYEQYF TGTGCCAGCAGCTTAGACCTGGACAGCTCCTACGAGCAGTACTTC NA TRBJ2-7 TRBV11-3 NA
CASSVGTEPYGYTF TGTGCCAGCAGCGTAGGGACAGAGCCGTATGGCTACACCTTC NA TRBJ1-2 TRBV9 NA
CASSSRSTGELFF TGTGCCAGCAGTTCTCGGAGTACCGGGGAGCTGTTTTTT NA TRBJ2-2 TRBV6-6 once
CASSVTSGGAYEQYF TGTGCCAGCAGCGTAACTAGCGGGGGGGCTTACGAGCAGTACTTC TRBD2 TRBJ2-7 TRBV7-2 NA
CSVETATYEQYF TGCAGCGTTGAGACAGCGACCTACGAGCAGTACTTC NA TRBJ2-7 TRBV29-1 NA
CASSPYLTYEQYF TGTGCCAGCAGTCCATACCTAACCTACGAGCAGTACTTC NA TRBJ2-7 TRBV27 NA
CASSGATGQTYNEQFF TGTGCCAGCAGCGGGGCTACGGGCCAAACCTACAATGAGCAGTTCTTC NA TRBJ2-1 TRBV11-3 NA
CASSLSQGTEAFF TGTGCCAGCAGTCTCAGCCAGGGGACTGAAGCTTTCTTT NA TRBJ1-1 TRBV14 NA
CASSGRSFSGNTIYF TGTGCCAGCAGTGGTCGGTCCTTCTCTGGAAACACCATATATTTT NA TRBJ1-3 TRBV6-6 NA
CASSIVFGGPGQPQHF TGTGCCAGTAGTATAGTTTTCGGGGGGCCAGGTCAGCCCCAGCATTTT NA TRBJ1-5 TRBV19 NA
CASSLARTGPGNEQFF TGTGCCAGCAGTTTGGCACGAACAGGGCCGGGCAATGAGCAGTTCTTC NA TRBJ2-1 TRBV27 once
CASSQDRGSNTEAFF TGCGCCAGCAGTCAAGACAGGGGCTCGAACACTGAAGCTTTCTTT TRBD1 TRBJ1-1 TRBV4-1 NA